Reported below is one T cell receptor beta chain. This sample includes further DNA sequences coding for the same CDR3. These data belong to a study of T cell changes during pregnancy in multiple sclerosis. Clones were sequenced by immunoSEQ multiplex PCR, and TCRdb holds only the in-frame ones, with some missing. The sample holds tens of thousands of clones; 86% are singletons and the top ten take under 1.3%. This specimen was CD4+ T cells from peripheral blood mononuclear cells, taken in the first trimester of pregnancy. The receptor's source is a female donor in good health, enrolled as a control in a pregnancy study.

CDR3 DNA: TGTGCCAGCAGCCCCCGCGGGGACCCCACAGATACGCAGTATTTT. Residues: CASSPRGDPTDTQYF. The chain joins TRBV11-2 to TRBJ2-3, with D perhaps TRBD2 (6 bases). The V gene's germline CDR1 is SGHAT and CDR2 FQNNGV. The length of the CDR3 is 15 residues. The V end was cut by 5 bases, the J end by 2 bases, with 14 bases between. The variable domain in full, completed from reference TRBV11-2 and TRBJ2-3, reads EAGVAQSPRYKIIEKRQSVAFWCNPISGHATLYWYQQILGQGPKLLIQFQNNGVVDDSQLPKDRFSAERLKGVDSTLKIQPAKLEDSAVYLCASSPRGDPTDTQYFGPGTRLTVL.